This T cell receptor beta chain was documented in a study of T cells after somatic rescue of genetic block. The V gene lost 3 bases and the J gene lost 5 bases, with 11 bases spanning the gap. CDR1 and CDR2 from the germline V gene are SGHDT and YYEEEE. This CDR3 has 13 residues. The protocol was immunoSEQ multiplex PCR, while the TCRdb copy is restricted to in-frame clones and leaves out a portion. The sample includes under 8,500 clones, approximately 79% of them seen just once. The sequence was collected from a boy aged 5-17 years. Sequencing was carried out using peripheral blood mononuclear cells (PBMCs). The gene calls are TRBV5-6 and TRBJ2-5; a possible D gene is TRBD2 (6 bases). The CDR3 is CASSSAAGETQYF. The DNA of the CDR3 is TGTGCCAGCAGCTCAGCGGCGGGGGAGACCCAGTACTTC. The full variable domain, rest sourced from reference TRBV5-6 and TRBJ2-5, is DAGVTQSPTHLIKTRGQQVTLRCSPKSGHDTVSWYQQALGQGPQFIFQYYEEEERQRGNFPDRFSGHQFPNYSSELNVNALLLGDSALYLCASSSAAGETQYFGPGTRLLVL.